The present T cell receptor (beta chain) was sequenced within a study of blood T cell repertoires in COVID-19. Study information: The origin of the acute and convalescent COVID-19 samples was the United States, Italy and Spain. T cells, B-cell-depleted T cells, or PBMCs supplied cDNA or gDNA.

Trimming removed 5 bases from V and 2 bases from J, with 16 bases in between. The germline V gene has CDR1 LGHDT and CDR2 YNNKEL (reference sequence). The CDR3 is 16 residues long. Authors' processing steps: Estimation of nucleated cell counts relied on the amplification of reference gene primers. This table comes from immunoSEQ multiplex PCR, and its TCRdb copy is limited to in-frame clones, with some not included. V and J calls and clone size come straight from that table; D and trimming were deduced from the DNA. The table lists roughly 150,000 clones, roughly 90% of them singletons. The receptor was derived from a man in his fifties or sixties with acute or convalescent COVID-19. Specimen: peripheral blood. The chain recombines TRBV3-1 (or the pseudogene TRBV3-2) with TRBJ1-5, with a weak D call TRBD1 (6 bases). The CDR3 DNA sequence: TGTGCCAGCAGCGGAGGGACGGGGGGCCGCAATCAGCCCCAGCATTTT. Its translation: CASSGGTGGRNQPQHF.